These 10 T cell receptor beta chains were sequenced from one sample in a study of Ad26.COV2.S vaccination and SARS-CoV-2 variants. Treatment of the sample: approximately 18 received Ad26.COV2.S at low or high dose, single or two shots; about 5 received placebo; per-sample allocation not given. Day 63 after the first vaccine or placebo injection was the time point for sampling. Some clones are missing from TCRdb's copy, which holds only in-frame ones; the method was immunoSEQ multiplex PCR. The repertoire holds about 680,000 clones, with 80% to 90% as singletons. The specimen was peripheral blood, collected in a trial of Ad26.COV2.S vaccine versus placebo. These receptors were taken from a person between 18 and 60 years old who received the Ad26.COV2.S COVID-19 vaccine or a placebo.

In regard to this clone: The sample contains more than one DNA sequence encoding this CDR3. The rearrangement joins TRBV27 to TRBJ2-7, with D unresolved. Trimming cost V 4 bases and J 0 bases, with 7 bases left between them. This CDR3 has 13 residues. Germline V CDR1 and CDR2: MNHEY, SMNVEV (reference sequence). CDR3 bases: TGTGCCAGCAGTTCGACAAACTCCTACGAGCAGTACTTC. Translated, it gives CASSSTNSYEQYF.

The rearrangement links TRBV10-2 to TRBJ2-1; 10 bases are shared with TRBD1. The CDR3 covers 15 residues. V gave up 10 bases and J gave up 6 bases; unmatched junction bases: 12. The germline V gene has CDR1 WSHSY and CDR2 SAAADI. This CDR3 is CATGAPGQGINEQFF. In DNA, the CDR3 is TGCGCCACCGGGGCGCCGGGACAGGGGATCAATGAGCAGTTCTTC.

The V call is TRBV7-3, the J call TRBJ2-2, with a tentative D call TRBD2 (6 bases). With 3 bases removed from V and 0 bases from J, the gap between germline ends came to 17 bases. Germline-derived CDR1 and CDR2 are SGHTA and FQGTGA. CDR3 length: 18 amino acids. The CDR3: CASSFYPRRGTNTGELFF. For the CDR3, the DNA is TGTGCCAGCAGCTTTTATCCTAGGCGGGGCACGAACACCGGGGAGCTGTTTTTT.

J is TRBJ2-7 and V is TRBV20-1; tentatively, D is TRBD1 (5 bases). The CDR3 extends over 13 amino acids. Trimming stripped 3 bases from V and 2 bases from J, with 11 bases between. The germline V gene has CDR1 DFQATT and CDR2 SNEGSKA (reference sequence). The CDR3 nucleotides are TGCAGTGCTAGTCAGGGAATAGCCTACGAGCAGTACTTC. Protein product: CSASQGIAYEQYF.

Note on this clone: The junction departs from germline at one end; a sequencing error may be responsible. CDR3 nucleotides: TGCGCCAGCAGTTTGGACACTAATTCACCCCTCCACTTT. It codes for CASSLDTNSPLHF. The rearrangement joins TRBV5-1 to TRBJ1-6; TRBD1 is a possible D gene (5 bases). The CDR3 is made up of 13 amino acids. Germline V gene sequence: CDR1 SGHRS, CDR2 YFSETQ.

The rearrangement joins TRBV19 to TRBJ1-5, with D possibly being TRBD1 (6 bases). Germline V gene sequence: CDR1 LNHDA, CDR2 SQIVND (reference sequence). The CDR3 extends over 14 amino acids. V was shortened by 5 bases and J by 7 bases, with 15 bases between the two germline ends. This CDR3 is CASSRQGREQPQHF. The DNA for the CDR3 is TGTGCCAGTAGTCGCCAGGGGAGAGAGCAGCCCCAGCATTTT.

The chain combines TRBV10-2 with TRBJ1-2; D gene ambiguous. Between the trimmed V and J ends, which lost 0 bases and 8 bases, there was a span of 16 bases. CDR1 and CDR2 (germline): WSHSY, SAAADI. This CDR3 has 15 residues. The DNA of the CDR3 is TGCGCCAGCAGTGAGTCGGGCGGGGTTGTCGGCGGCTACACCTTC. Translating it yields CASSESGGVVGGYTF.

The rearrangement links TRBV6-5 to TRBJ2-5; TRBD2 matches at 7 bases. This CDR3 comprises 14 residues. V lost 4 bases and J lost 3; bases outside the gene matches: 5. Per the germline V gene, CDR1 is MNHEY and CDR2 is SVGAGI. This chain's CDR3 is CASSSSRGEETQYF. CDR3 bases: TGTGCCAGCAGTTCGAGCCGGGGGGAAGAGACCCAGTACTTC.

The chain uses TRBV3-1 (or the pseudogene TRBV3-2) and TRBJ1-2; possibly TRBD1 for D (6 bases). Germline V lookup: CDR1 LGHDT, CDR2 YNNKEL (reference sequence). The CDR3 totals 13 residues. V lost 6 bases to trimming and J lost 8 bases, with 16 bases between them. CDR3 bases: TGTGCCAGCAGTCCCCGGGGTCAGGGGGGCTACACCTTC. It yields the protein CASSPRGQGGYTF.

V usage is TRBV6-5 and J usage is TRBJ2-3, with a possible D match to TRBD2 (6 bases). V dropped 5 bases and J dropped 6 bases, with 12 bases sitting between them. This CDR3 region has 13 residues. Germline V gene lookup returns CDR1 MNHEY and CDR2 SVGAGI. In nucleotides, the CDR3 is TGTGCCAGCAGTCCCACTAGCTTTGATACGCAGTATTTT. This translates into CASSPTSFDTQYF.